The 27 T cell receptor beta chains in this list originate from one sample, sequenced in a study of blood T cell repertoires in COVID-19 (dated by TCRdb to 2019 to 2021). The method was the immunoSEQ multiplex PCR assay. The table was pulled from immuneACCESS by TCRdb, which kept in-frame rearrangements only. Such tables lose some clones; where checked, under half of the loss comes from unresolved V genes, and the rest has no known cause. Counted in this sample were roughly 320,000 clones; 90% of them appeared once. 3.9% of the sample is in the top ten clones. The sequencing input was PBMCs or T cells enriched from blood (not recorded which). These receptor sequences come from a woman in her 30s who had been exposed to COVID-19.

This clone was observed a few times. V gene TRBV9 combines with J gene TRBJ2-7; TRBD2 agrees at 8 bases. Per germline, CDR1 SGDLS and CDR2 YYNGEE. Trimming at V came to 3 bases and at J to 2 bases, leaving 10 bases not matched to a gene. This CDR3 contains 16 residues. The CDR3, as DNA: TGTGCCAGCAGCGCCGGAAGGGCGGGGGGCCCCTACGAGCAGTACTTC. Its protein is CASSAGRAGGPYEQYF.

The chain employs TRBV9 and TRBJ2-1; possibly TRBD1 for D (6 bases). From germline, CDR1 is SGDLS and CDR2 YYNGEE. Trimming stripped 4 bases from V and 10 bases from J, with 15 bases between. The CDR3 extends over 13 amino acids. The CDR3 is CASSSGQPQEQFF. The CDR3 coding sequence is TGTGCCAGCAGCTCCGGACAGCCCCAAGAGCAGTTCTTC.

The chain combines TRBV18 with TRBJ1-2; D might be TRBD1 (6 bases). Germline V CDR1 and CDR2: KGHSH, LQKENI. The V end was cut by 2 bases, the J end by 3 bases, with 7 bases between. This CDR3 spans 13 amino acids. This CDR3 is CASSPAGDYGYTF. CDR3 coding DNA: TGTGCCAGCTCACCAGCAGGGGACTATGGCTACACCTTC.

The chain links TRBV5-1 to TRBJ1-4; no clear D gene. The CDR3 length is 15 residues. Trimming took 4 bases from V and 3 from J, leaving 13 bases between them. Germline loops: CDR1 SGHRS, CDR2 YFSETQ. The CDR3: CASSRREGSNEKLFF. In DNA, the CDR3 is TGCGCCAGCAGCCGGAGGGAGGGATCTAATGAAAAACTGTTTTTT.

CDR3 nucleotides: TGTGCCATCAATTTCTCGACAGGGGGTAGCTATGGCTACACCTTC. Translation gives CAINFSTGGSYGYTF. V usage is TRBV10-3 and J usage is TRBJ1-2; 9 bases match TRBD1. The CDR3 runs 15 residues. CDR1 and CDR2 (germline): ENHRY, SYGVKD. V lost 7 bases to trimming and J lost 4 bases; unmatched junction nucleotides: 10.

The rearrangement joins TRBV30 to TRBJ2-2; tentatively, D is TRBD1 (6 bases). Germline CDR1 reads GTSNPN; CDR2 reads SVGIG (reference sequence). Trimming took 0 bases from V and 4 from J, leaving 12 bases between them. The CDR3 runs 15 residues. CDR3 DNA sequence: TGTGCCTGGAGTGTAGGGCTAGGGGGCACCGGGGAGCTGTTTTTT. Translated: CAWSVGLGGTGELFF.

This clone was detected only a few times. J is TRBJ2-7 and V is TRBV7-6, with a tentative D call TRBD1 (5 bases). Germline-derived CDR1 and CDR2 are SGHVS and FNYEAQ. V shed 1 base and J shed 3 bases, with 10 bases lying between them. CDR3 length equals 14 residues. The CDR3 loop is CASSLVGAGYEQYF. CDR3 in DNA: TGTGCCAGCAGCTTAGTAGGGGCCGGCTACGAGCAGTACTTC.

This chain uses TRBV7-9 with TRBJ1-2; weak D call: TRBD1 (5 bases). Trimming shortened V by 5 bases and J by 7 bases, and 17 bases separated the two germline ends. The CDR3 totals 14 residues. Germline V gene lookup returns CDR1 SEHNR and CDR2 FQNEAQ (reference sequence). CDR3 protein: CASSPTGDPAGYTF. The DNA of the CDR3 is TGTGCCAGCAGCCCGACGGGGGATCCCGCTGGCTACACCTTC.

The chain joins TRBV27 to TRBJ1-2; D perhaps matches TRBD1 (6 bases). The germline V and J ends were trimmed by 2 bases and 8 bases, with 15 bases remaining between them. Germline assignment: CDR1 MNHEY and CDR2 SMNVEV (reference sequence). This CDR3 has 14 residues. CDR3 in amino acids: CASSLQGSGGGYTF. The CDR3 nucleotides read TGTGCCAGCAGTTTACAGGGGTCTGGCGGAGGCTACACCTTC.

The V and J genes are TRBV4-1 and TRBJ1-5; D is unclear. Germline V gene sequence: CDR1 MGHRA, CDR2 YSYEKL. The CDR3 covers 16 residues. Trimming took off 4 bases at V and 5 bases at J, with 18 bases between the two ends. For the CDR3, the DNA is TGCGCCAGCAGCCCCGGAGGGTCGACCCCCTATCAGCCCCAGCATTTT. Protein: CASSPGGSTPYQPQHF.

This clone appeared once. This chain joins TRBV6-5 and TRBJ1-1; TRBD1 is a possible D gene (5 bases). Germline V CDR1 and CDR2: MNHEY, SVGAGI. The CDR3 extends over 13 amino acids. The V gene lost 8 bases and the J gene lost 3 bases, with 13 bases spanning the gap. CDR3 residues: CASVPGLYTEAFF. The CDR3 bases are TGTGCCAGCGTCCCAGGGTTGTACACTGAAGCTTTCTTT.

The chain joins TRBV4-1 to TRBJ2-2; possibly TRBD2 for D (5 bases). The CDR3 contains 13 residues. With 0 bases removed from V and 8 bases from J, the gap between germline ends came to 7 bases. Germline CDR1 and CDR2: MGHRA and YSYEKL. This chain's CDR3 is CASSQDRRGELFF. The CDR3 DNA reads TGCGCCAGCAGCCAAGATAGGAGGGGGGAGCTGTTTTTT.

The V gene is TRBV7-2, the J gene TRBJ2-2; D remains unclear. V was pared by 2 bases and J by 5 bases, with 9 bases between. The length of the CDR3 is 14 residues. The germline gives CDR1 SGHTA, CDR2 FQGNSA. CDR3 coding DNA: TGTGCCAGCAGCTTAACCTACGGGACCGGGGAGCTGTTTTTT. It translates to CASSLTYGTGELFF.

This chain connects TRBV5-4 to TRBJ2-5; 12 positions agree with TRBD2. Germline lookup yields CDR1 SGHNT and CDR2 YYREEE (reference sequence). V shed 4 bases, J shed 2 bases, and the junction held 3 bases outside the gene matches. The CDR3 spans 15 residues. The CDR3: CASSPGTSGQETQYF. For the CDR3, the DNA is TGTGCCAGCAGCCCCGGGACTAGCGGGCAAGAGACCCAGTACTTC.

This clone was seen only a few times. The V gene is TRBV4-3, the J gene TRBJ2-7; the D gene is possibly TRBD2 (5 bases). The germline V and J ends were trimmed by 0 bases and 2 bases, with 8 bases remaining between them. This CDR3 contains 14 residues. Germline CDR1 reads LGHNA; CDR2 reads YSLEER. The CDR3 DNA reads TGCGCCAGCAGCCAAGATGGCGGGCCCTACGAGCAGTACTTC. Translation gives CASSQDGGPYEQYF.

The chain has TRBV5-6 and TRBJ2-7, with TRBD2 as a possible D gene (5 bases). V was shortened by 2 bases and J by 5 bases, with 11 bases between the two germline ends. Germline CDR1 reads SGHDT; CDR2 reads YYEEEE. The CDR3 loop spans 13 amino acids. As DNA, the CDR3 is TGTGCCAGCAGCTTTAGATCGGGGAACGAGCAGTACTTC. Translation: CASSFRSGNEQYF. Based on the CDR3 plus reference TRBV5-6 and TRBJ2-7, the full variable domain is DAGVTQSPTHLIKTRGQQVTLRCSPKSGHDTVSWYQQALGQGPQFIFQYYEEEERQRGNFPDRFSGHQFPNYSSELNVNALLLGDSALYLCASSFRSGNEQYFGPGTRLTVT.

The chain joins TRBV20-1 to TRBJ2-1, with TRBD2 identical over 7 bases. Germline V gives CDR1 DFQATT, CDR2 SNEGSKA (reference sequence). The V segment lost 3 bases and the J segment 2 bases; nucleotides outside the gene matches: 4. CDR3 length equals 14 residues. In DNA, the CDR3 is TGCAGTGCTAGTTACGGGGGGACCTACAATGAGCAGTTCTTC. Translation gives CSASYGGTYNEQFF.

The chain links TRBV5-1 to TRBJ1-2; 10 bases line up with TRBD1. The CDR3 is 13 amino acids. With 7 bases clipped from V and 4 bases from J, the junction kept 4 bases outside the gene matches. The V gene's germline CDR1 is SGHRS and CDR2 YFSETQ. The DNA of the CDR3 is TGCGCCAGCCGGGACAGGGGCATCTATGGCTACACCTTC. It specifies CASRDRGIYGYTF. Complete variable domain (other parts from reference TRBV5-1 and TRBJ1-2): KAGVTQTPRYLIKTRGQQVTLSCSPISGHRSVSWYQQTPGQGLQFLFEYFSETQRNKGNFPGRFSGRQFSNSRSEMNVSTLELGDSALYLCASRDRGIYGYTFGSGTRLTVV.

This chain uses TRBV10-3 with TRBJ1-6; 8 nucleotides agree with TRBD1. This CDR3 is built from 15 residues. The germline V gene encodes CDR1 ENHRY and CDR2 SYGVKD. Trimming cost V 6 bases and J 10 bases; bases outside gene matches: 11. In DNA, the CDR3 is TGTGCCATCAGCGTTGAGGACAGGGAGGGGTCACCCCTCCACTTT. It translates to CAISVEDREGSPLHF.

V gene TRBV6-5 combines with J gene TRBJ1-3; D might be TRBD1 (5 bases). CDR3 length equals 15 residues. V was cut by 6 bases and J by 4 bases, with 16 bases left in between. The germline V gene has CDR1 MNHEY and CDR2 SVGAGI. The CDR3 reads CASRPTLGHGNTIYF. The CDR3 bases are TGTGCCAGCAGACCAACTCTAGGACACGGAAACACCATATATTTT.

The chain employs TRBV18 and TRBJ2-3, with 8 bases identical to TRBD1. This CDR3 region has 15 residues. Germline CDR1 reads KGHSH; CDR2 reads LQKENI. J gave up 3 bases and V 4 bases, and 6 bases lay outside the gene matches. The CDR3 sequence is CASSLGQGRTDTQYF. As DNA, the CDR3 is TGTGCCAGCTCACTCGGACAGGGCCGGACAGATACGCAGTATTTT.

The chain carries TRBV6-6 and TRBJ2-1; 7 bases are a match to TRBD1. The CDR3 extends over 15 amino acids. Germline V lookup: CDR1 MNHNY, CDR2 SVGAGI (reference sequence). J gave up 7 bases and V 5 bases, and 11 bases lay outside the gene matches. The CDR3 DNA reads TGTGCCAGCAGTAGGAGACAGGGTGCGAGAAATGAGCAGTTCTTC. It is translated as CASSRRQGARNEQFF.

The table lists this clone with a few counts. The chain is built from TRBV6-5 and TRBJ1-1; TRBD1 is a possible D gene (6 bases). The CDR3 totals 13 residues. V was trimmed by 5 bases and J by 9 bases, leaving 16 bases between them. The germline CDR1 and CDR2 sequences are MNHEY and SVGAGI. The chain's CDR3 is CASSTRTVDKAFF. The CDR3 DNA sequence: TGTGCCAGCAGTACTCGGACAGTCGACAAAGCTTTCTTT.

This sequence joins TRBV5-4 and TRBJ2-3, with D uncertain. Trimming removed 0 bases at V and 2 bases at J, with 4 bases between. This CDR3 is built from 13 residues. Germline CDR1 is SGHNT and CDR2 is YYREEE (reference sequence). The CDR3 DNA reads TGTGCCAGCAGCTTGGGCGCCACAGATACGCAGTATTTT. This codes for CASSLGATDTQYF. Full variable domain (missing parts from reference TRBV5-4 and TRBJ2-3): ETGVTQSPTHLIKTRGQQVTLRCSSQSGHNTVSWYQQALGQGPQFIFQYYREEENGRGNFPPRFSGLQFPNYSSELNVNALELDDSALYLCASSLGATDTQYFGPGTRLTVL.

The chain joins TRBV6-5 to TRBJ1-2; TRBD1 aligns across 8 bases. V dropped 2 bases and J dropped 8; count of bases not matched to a gene: 7. This CDR3 spans 14 amino acids. Germline-derived CDR1 and CDR2 are MNHEY and SVGAGI. CDR3 loop: CASSYADRARGYTF. The CDR3 region has the DNA TGTGCCAGCAGTTACGCGGACAGGGCACGCGGCTACACCTTC.

This chain links TRBV7-9 with TRBJ1-6; no definite D call. Trimming took off 1 base at V and 10 bases at J, with 17 bases between the two ends. Germline V CDR1 and CDR2: SEHNR, FQNEAQ (reference sequence). The CDR3 runs 16 residues. The DNA for the CDR3 is TGTGCCAGCAGCTTAGGCGGAACCTTGAATGGCTCACCCCTCCACTTT. It encodes CASSLGGTLNGSPLHF.

V and J are TRBV11-2 and TRBJ1-1; 7 bases match TRBD1. The V segment lost 5 bases and the J segment 7 bases; nucleotides outside the gene matches: 16. The CDR3 sequence is 16 residues long. CDR1 and CDR2 (germline): SGHAT, FQNNGV. The CDR3 loop is CASSRSHDRERNEAFF. CDR3 nucleotides: TGTGCCAGCAGCCGATCCCACGACAGGGAGAGGAATGAAGCTTTCTTT. Full variable domain (remainder filled in from reference TRBV11-2 and TRBJ1-1): EAGVAQSPRYKIIEKRQSVAFWCNPISGHATLYWYQQILGQGPKLLIQFQNNGVVDDSQLPKDRFSAERLKGVDSTLKIQPAKLEDSAVYLCASSRSHDRERNEAFFGQGTRLTVV.